The 32 T cell receptor beta chains below were found in one sample sequenced in a study of CD8+ T cells in alopecia areata. Described treatment: oral pan-JAK inhibitor, 5-10 mg twice daily. The authors extracted RNA and reverse transcribed it into cDNA as the sequencing template. Profiled with immunoSEQ multiplex PCR; TCRdb holds only in-frame clones, not every one. The table records about 200,000 clones, around 65% of them present only once. Sequences were derived from CD4+ T cells sorted from blood, sampled at week 4, from a patient treated with tofacitinib. The receptors here all came from a human donor with alopecia areata.

The chain has TRBV7-2 and TRBJ2-3; D uncertain. V was pared by 1 base and J by 2 bases, with 10 bases between. From germline, CDR1 is SGHTA and CDR2 FQGNSA. CDR3 length equals 15 residues. The CDR3 DNA is TGTGCCAGCAGCTTAGTGGCAGGATACACAGATACGCAGTATTTT. Translated, it gives CASSLVAGYTDTQYF.

This clone was picked up a small number of times. CDR3 nucleotides: TGCAGCGTCGTTAGGCTACTTGGGAGGGGGCGCGACGCTGGCTACACCTTC. It encodes CSVVRLLGRGRDAGYTF. The genes are TRBV29-1 and TRBJ1-2, with 7 positions matching TRBD1. V lost 6 bases and J lost 7; bases outside the gene matches: 23. The CDR3 is made up of 17 amino acids. Looked up from germline, CDR1 is SQVTM and CDR2 is ANQGSEA.

The table lists this clone with a count of one. The V call is TRBV4-3, the J call TRBJ1-2; D not resolved. The CDR3 is 14 residues long. V was shortened by 0 bases and J by 4 bases, with 9 bases between the two germline ends. CDR1 is LGHNA, CDR2 YSLEER, per germline. The DNA for the CDR3 is TGCGCCAGCAGCCAAGATACCAGGACCTATGGCTACACCTTC. It yields the protein CASSQDTRTYGYTF.

This clone was counted a few times. The rearrangement links TRBV7-9 to TRBJ1-5, with a tentative D call TRBD1 (6 bases). Germline V CDR1 and CDR2: SEHNR, FQNEAQ (reference sequence). The CDR3 covers 16 residues. The ends were cut back, 5 bases at V and 3 bases at J, with 17 bases in the middle. The CDR3 here is CASSLGSGGPNQPQHF. Written as DNA, the CDR3 is TGTGCCAGCAGCCTGGGGTCCGGGGGGCCCAATCAGCCCCAGCATTTT.

The chain links TRBV30 to TRBJ2-5, with D possibly TRBD2 on 6 matching bases. CDR3 size: 13 residues. Germline V lookup: CDR1 GTSNPN, CDR2 SVGIG (reference sequence). V was cut by 3 bases and J by 4 bases, with 12 bases left in between. CDR3: CAWSGGSGETQYF. As DNA, the CDR3 is TGTGCCTGGAGCGGGGGTAGCGGAGAGACCCAGTACTTC.

A few counts support this clone. This sequence joins TRBV4-3 and TRBJ2-1, with D maybe TRBD2 (6 bases). Looked up from germline, CDR1 is LGHNA and CDR2 is YSLEER. This CDR3 spans 13 amino acids. V was cut by 0 bases and J by 10 bases, with 10 bases left in between. The CDR3 sequence: CASSQDHGGEQFF. CDR3 bases: TGCGCCAGCAGCCAAGATCATGGAGGGGAGCAGTTCTTC.

V is TRBV30 and J is TRBJ1-1; no clear D. CDR1 and CDR2 (germline): GTSNPN, SVGIG (reference sequence). Trimming removed 2 bases at V and 4 bases at J, with 11 bases between. CDR3 size: 13 residues. In DNA form, the CDR3 reads TGTGCCTGGAGTTCACAAATGGGCACTGAAGCTTTCTTT. As protein: CAWSSQMGTEAFF.

The chain is built from TRBV7-9 and TRBJ2-4; TRBD2 matches 7 bases. CDR3 size: 15 residues. Looked up from germline, CDR1 is SEHNR and CDR2 is FQNEAQ (reference sequence). The junction had 7 bases not matched to a gene; V was cut back by 3 bases and J by 5 bases. The chain's CDR3 is CASSFSSGEENIQYF. The CDR3 coding sequence is TGTGCCAGCAGCTTCTCGAGCGGGGAGGAAAACATTCAGTACTTC.

The table lists this clone with a few counts. This chain's CDR3 is CASSLGTGVGYNSPLHF. The CDR3 DNA sequence: TGTGCCAGCAGCTTAGGGACAGGGGTTGGCTATAATTCACCCCTCCACTTT. V usage is TRBV7-9 and J usage is TRBJ1-6, with 9 positions matching TRBD1. After removal of 1 base from V and 3 bases from J, the junction contained 4 bases not matched to a gene. The CDR3 is 17 amino acids. Germline lookup yields CDR1 SEHNR and CDR2 FQNEAQ (reference sequence).

This sequence joins TRBV30 and TRBJ2-1; 9 bases align to TRBD1. The CDR3 runs to 13 residues. Germline-derived CDR1 and CDR2 are GTSNPN and SVGIG (reference sequence). Losses at the gene ends were 7 bases for V and 4 bases for J; bases not matched to a gene: 5. The CDR3: CAYRDRAYNEQFF. CDR3 in DNA: TGTGCCTACCGGGACAGGGCTTACAATGAGCAGTTCTTC.

This clone was found a few times. The J gene is TRBJ1-2, the V gene TRBV7-2; 9 bases are a match to TRBD1. The CDR3 sequence is 17 residues long. Germline values: CDR1 SGHTA, CDR2 FQGNSA. Trimming took 3 bases from V and 8 from J; bases not matched to a gene: 16. In DNA form, the CDR3 reads TGTGCCAGCAGCTTGGGACAGGGTATAGCCGAGGAGGGGGGCTACACCTTC. The encoded protein is CASSLGQGIAEEGGYTF.

This clone was counted between two and nine times. J is TRBJ1-2 and V is TRBV7-2; TRBD1 might be the D (5 bases). Trimming took off 8 bases at V and 5 bases at J, with 18 bases between the two ends. This CDR3 comprises 14 residues. Germline-derived CDR1 and CDR2 are SGHTA and FQGNSA. The CDR3 here is CASLPGGAIYGYTF. CDR3 DNA: TGTGCCAGCCTACCTGGAGGGGCCATTTATGGCTACACCTTC.

This clone showed up just a few times. As DNA, the CDR3 is TGTGCCCTGAGGGGGGGTACAACTAATGAAAAACTGTTTTTT. It is translated as CALRGGTTNEKLFF. The chain joins TRBV30 to TRBJ1-4; tentatively, D is TRBD1 (6 bases). CDR1 is GTSNPN and CDR2 is SVGIG in the germline V gene (reference sequence). The CDR3 loop spans 14 amino acids. V was pared by 8 bases and J by 0 bases, with 13 bases between.

This chain joins TRBV7-2 and TRBJ1-2; D is possibly TRBD1 (5 bases). The germline V gene encodes CDR1 SGHTA and CDR2 FQGNSA. V was cut by 5 bases and J by 4 bases, with 17 bases left in between. This CDR3 has 15 residues. The CDR3 is CASSPQDSRGYGYTF. CDR3 DNA: TGTGCCAGCAGCCCCCAAGACAGTCGGGGCTATGGCTACACCTTC. Combining the CDR3 with reference TRBV7-2 and TRBJ1-2 gives the whole variable domain GAGVSQSPSNKVTEKGKDVELRCDPISGHTALYWYRQSLGQGLEFLIYFQGNSAPDKSGLPSDRFSAERTGGSVSTLTIQRTQQEDSAVYLCASSPQDSRGYGYTFGSGTRLTVV.

The gene calls are TRBV2 and TRBJ1-1; D gene ambiguous. Trimming took off 4 bases at V and 1 base at J, with 7 bases between the two ends. In germline, CDR1 is SNHLY, CDR2 FYNNEI. The CDR3 has 13 amino acids. DNA for the CDR3: TGTGCCAGCAGTGCGGGTGGGAACACTGAAGCTTTCTTT. Its protein product is CASSAGGNTEAFF.

The chain has TRBV7-2 and TRBJ2-7; D perhaps matches TRBD1 (5 bases). Between the trimmed V and J ends, which lost 4 bases and 3 bases, there was a span of 7 bases. Germline V lookup: CDR1 SGHTA, CDR2 FQGNSA. This CDR3 comprises 12 residues. The chain's CDR3 is CASSSQVYEQYF. The CDR3 region has the DNA TGTGCCAGCAGCTCACAGGTCTACGAGCAGTACTTC.

This chain uses TRBV4-3 with TRBJ2-6, with D perhaps TRBD2 (6 bases). Germline V gene data show CDR1 as LGHNA and CDR2 as YSLEER. The CDR3 is made up of 16 amino acids. The V end lost 0 bases, the J end lost 2 bases, and 8 bases lay between the germline ends. The CDR3 loop reads CASSQEGGAGANVLTF. The CDR3 nucleotides read TGCGCCAGCAGCCAAGAGGGAGGCGCTGGGGCCAACGTCCTGACTTTC.

This chain connects TRBV11-2 to TRBJ2-5; TRBD2 matches at 9 bases. This CDR3 has 15 residues. Per the germline V gene, CDR1 is SGHAT and CDR2 is FQNNGV. With V trimmed by 6 bases and J by 3 bases, 8 bases remained unmatched. CDR3: CASRSLRGGKETQYF. The CDR3 nucleotides read TGTGCCAGCAGATCCCTGCGGGGGGGTAAAGAGACCCAGTACTTC. Full variable domain (rest looked up from reference TRBV11-2 and TRBJ2-5): EAGVAQSPRYKIIEKRQSVAFWCNPISGHATLYWYQQILGQGPKLLIQFQNNGVVDDSQLPKDRFSAERLKGVDSTLKIQPAKLEDSAVYLCASRSLRGGKETQYFGPGTRLLVL.

This chain uses TRBV6-5 with TRBJ1-2, with 7 nucleotides matching TRBD1. Trimming removed 6 bases from V and 4 bases from J; junction bases left unmatched: 5. This CDR3 contains 13 residues. Germline CDR1 is MNHEY and CDR2 is SVGAGI. This chain's CDR3 is CASSRQGTYGYTF. The CDR3 nucleotides are TGTGCCAGCAGCCGACAGGGCACCTATGGCTACACCTTC.

This clone was seen just once. V is TRBV19 and J is TRBJ2-7, with 11 bases aligning to TRBD1. After removal of 5 bases from V and 1 base from J, the junction contained 4 bases not matched to a gene. Germline loops: CDR1 LNHDA, CDR2 SQIVND (reference sequence). The CDR3 extends over 15 amino acids. The CDR3 sequence: CASSPGTGGSYEQYF. The CDR3 DNA sequence: TGTGCCAGTAGTCCCGGGACAGGGGGATCCTACGAGCAGTACTTC. Full variable domain (remainder filled in from reference TRBV19 and TRBJ2-7): DGGITQSPKYLFRKEGQNVTLSCEQNLNHDAMYWYRQDPGQGLRLIYYSQIVNDFQKGDIAEGYSVSREKKESFPLTVTSAQKNPTAFYLCASSPGTGGSYEQYFGPGTRLTVT.

This clone was recorded only once. The chain links TRBV5-4 to TRBJ2-1; D is possibly TRBD2 (5 bases). The CDR3 length is 14 residues. Trimming cost V 0 bases and J 6 bases, with 10 bases left between them. Germline CDR1 SGHNT, CDR2 YYREEE (reference sequence). CDR3: CASSLAGNPNEQFF. The CDR3 DNA sequence: TGTGCCAGCAGCTTGGCCGGGAACCCCAATGAGCAGTTCTTC.

This clone was found a few times. The chain couples TRBV9 to TRBJ2-3; the D is unclear. The V end lost 1 base, the J end lost 2 bases, and 8 bases lay between the germline ends. CDR3 length: 14 amino acids. Germline V gene data show CDR1 as SGDLS and CDR2 as YYNGEE. In DNA form, the CDR3 reads TGTGCCAGCAGCGTAACAGAGCTCACAGATACGCAGTATTTT. This translates into CASSVTELTDTQYF. Based on the CDR3 plus reference TRBV9 and TRBJ2-3, the full variable domain is DSGVTQTPKHLITATGQRVTLRCSPRSGDLSVYWYQQSLDQGLQFLIQYYNGEERAKGNILERFSAQQFPDLHSELNLSSLELGDSALYFCASSVTELTDTQYFGPGTRLTVL.

Worth noting for this clone: The sample carries other DNA sequences with the same CDR3. The CDR3: CASSIENYGYTF. CDR3 DNA sequence: TGTGCCAGTAGTATAGAAAACTATGGCTACACCTTC. This chain connects TRBV19 to TRBJ1-2; D gene ambiguous. The CDR3 consists of 12 residues. The ends were cut back, 0 bases at V and 2 bases at J, with 1 base in the middle. Germline lookup yields CDR1 LNHDA and CDR2 SQIVND (reference sequence).

J is TRBJ1-2 and V is TRBV30, with a tentative D call TRBD1 (5 bases). CDR1 is GTSNPN, CDR2 SVGIG, per germline (reference sequence). Trimming pared 2 bases from V and 4 bases from J, leaving 11 bases between. The CDR3 sequence is 13 residues long. The CDR3 loop is CAWSREGTYGYTF. The CDR3 DNA reads TGTGCCTGGAGTCGGGAGGGGACCTATGGCTACACCTTC.

The chain combines TRBV10-3 with TRBJ2-5, with 10 positions matching TRBD1. J lost 2 bases, V lost 8 bases, and 2 bases had no gene match. The CDR3 sequence is 13 residues long. The V gene's germline CDR1 is ENHRY and CDR2 SYGVKD. CDR3 in DNA: TGTGCCATCGGACAGGGGGTTCAAGAGACCCAGTACTTC. This gives the protein CAIGQGVQETQYF.

This clone appeared a single time. This CDR3 reads CASSGGRGNSPLHF. CDR3 sequence (DNA): TGTGCCAGCAGCGGGGGCAGGGGAAATTCACCCCTCCACTTT. The gene calls are TRBV2 and TRBJ1-6; TRBD1 might be the D (6 bases). The CDR3 has 14 amino acids. The V gene lost 6 bases and the J gene lost 7 bases, with 13 bases spanning the gap. From germline, CDR1 is SNHLY and CDR2 FYNNEI.

This clone came up a few times. The rearrangement uses TRBV13 and TRBJ1-1; maybe TRBD1 (6 bases). There are 14 residues in the CDR3. V lost 0 bases to trimming and J lost 3 bases, with 8 bases between them. Germline V gene sequence: CDR1 PRHDT, CDR2 FYEKMQ (reference sequence). The CDR3 sequence is CASSLGDSYTEAFF. Here the CDR3 DNA reads TGTGCCAGCAGCTTAGGGGACAGCTACACTGAAGCTTTCTTT.

As concerns this clone: Other nucleotide sequences in the sample specify the same CDR3. The genes are TRBV30 and TRBJ2-3, with D uncertain. The CDR3 runs to 13 residues. V lost 0 bases and J 4 bases, leaving 8 bases between the germline ends. Germline V lookup: CDR1 GTSNPN, CDR2 SVGIG (reference sequence). This CDR3 is CAWSVRAPDTQYF. CDR3 DNA sequence: TGTGCCTGGAGTGTAAGGGCGCCAGATACGCAGTATTTT.

The chain combines TRBV19 with TRBJ2-2; maybe TRBD1 (5 bases). The CDR3 runs to 13 residues. In germline, CDR1 is LNHDA, CDR2 SQIVND (reference sequence). V was trimmed by 5 bases and J by 6 bases, leaving 10 bases between them. The CDR3 loop reads CASSPQGAGELFF. CDR3 nucleotides: TGTGCCAGTAGTCCCCAGGGTGCCGGGGAGCTGTTTTTT. The entire variable domain, with the rest obtained from reference TRBV19 and TRBJ2-2, is as follows: DGGITQSPKYLFRKEGQNVTLSCEQNLNHDAMYWYRQDPGQGLRLIYYSQIVNDFQKGDIAEGYSVSREKKESFPLTVTSAQKNPTAFYLCASSPQGAGELFFGEGSRLTVL.

The chain joins TRBV2 to TRBJ2-6, with unresolved D. Trimming cost V 5 bases and J 2 bases, with 10 bases left between them. Germline V lookup: CDR1 SNHLY, CDR2 FYNNEI. The CDR3 is 15 amino acids. CDR3 DNA: TGTGCCAGCAGTTCTATAAGGGCTGGGGCCAACGTCCTGACTTTC. It encodes CASSSIRAGANVLTF. Supplemented by reference TRBV2 and TRBJ2-6, the full variable domain reads EPEVTQTPSHQVTQMGQEVILRCVPISNHLYFYWYRQILGQKVEFLVSFYNNEISEKSEIFDDQFSVERPDGSNFTLKIRSTKLEDSAMYFCASSSIRAGANVLTFGAGSRLTVL.

This chain joins TRBV30 and TRBJ1-1; tentatively, D is TRBD1 (6 bases). Germline loops: CDR1 GTSNPN, CDR2 SVGIG (reference sequence). The CDR3 contains 11 residues. V was trimmed by 2 bases and J by 9 bases, leaving 10 bases between them. The CDR3 is CAWSFGQKAFF. In nucleotides, the CDR3 is TGTGCCTGGAGTTTCGGACAGAAAGCTTTCTTT.

There are a few counts of this clone. The junction differs from germline at one of its ends, possibly a read error. The chain has TRBV23-1 and TRBJ1-3; D call uncertain. TRBV23-1 is annotated as an ORF whose role is uncertain. The length of the CDR3 is 12 residues. The CDR3 coding sequence is TGCGCCCGCCTGACGGCCTACGACCGGAGAGGATTT. Translating gives CARLTAYDRRGF.